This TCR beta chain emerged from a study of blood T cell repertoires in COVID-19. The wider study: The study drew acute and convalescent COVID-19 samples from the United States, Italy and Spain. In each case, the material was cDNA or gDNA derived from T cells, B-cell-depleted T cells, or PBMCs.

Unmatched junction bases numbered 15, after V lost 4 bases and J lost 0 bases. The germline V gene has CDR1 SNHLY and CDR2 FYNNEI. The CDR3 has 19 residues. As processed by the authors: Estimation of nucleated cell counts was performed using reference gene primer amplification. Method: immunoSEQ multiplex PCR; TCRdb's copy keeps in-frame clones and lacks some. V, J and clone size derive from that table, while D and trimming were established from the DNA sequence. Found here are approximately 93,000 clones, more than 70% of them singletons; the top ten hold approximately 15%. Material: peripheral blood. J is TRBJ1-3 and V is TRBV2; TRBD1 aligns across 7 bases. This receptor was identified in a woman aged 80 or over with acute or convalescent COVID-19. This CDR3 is CASSGYTGDRDDSGNTIYF. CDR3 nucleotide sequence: TGTGCCAGCAGTGGGTATACCGGTGACAGGGATGACTCTGGAAACACCATATATTTT.